The clone carrying this TCR beta chain showed up just a few times. Its matching antigen is unknown. TCRdb re-called the 5' RACE reads through MiXCR, storing one row per CDR3 protein. Of about 240,000 distinct CDR3 sequences detected, roughly 7.2% appear once; the ten largest clones hold around 0.9%. These data originate in a study of T cells after yellow fever vaccination. Per germline, CDR1 DFQATT and CDR2 SNEGSKA (reference sequence). Trimming removed 6 bases from V and 0 bases from J, with 14 bases in between. The CDR3 runs 14 residues. The study's findings and limits: Reappearance after the booster was observed for most primary-vaccination clones (roughly 97% CD4, over 75% CD8).

V and J are TRBV20-1 and TRBJ1-1, with a possible D match to TRBD1 (5 bases). The receptor's source is a man aged 25 to 45 who received the YFV17D yellow fever vaccine. This specimen consisted of CD4+ T cells sorted from PBMCs, obtained 15 days after the yellow fever booster vaccination. This CDR3 reads CSARDGNMNTEAFF. DNA of the CDR3: TGCAGTGCACGGGACGGGAATATGAACACTGAAGCTTTCTTT.